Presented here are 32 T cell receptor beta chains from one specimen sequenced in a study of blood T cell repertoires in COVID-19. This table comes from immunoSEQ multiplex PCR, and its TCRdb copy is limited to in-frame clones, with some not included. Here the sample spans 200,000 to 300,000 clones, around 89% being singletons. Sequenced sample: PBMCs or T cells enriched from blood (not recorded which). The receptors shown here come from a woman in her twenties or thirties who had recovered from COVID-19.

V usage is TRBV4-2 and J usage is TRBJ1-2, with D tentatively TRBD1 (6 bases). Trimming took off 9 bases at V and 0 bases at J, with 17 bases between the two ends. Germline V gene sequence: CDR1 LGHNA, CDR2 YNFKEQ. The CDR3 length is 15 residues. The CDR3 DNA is TGTGCCAGTCGGGCAGGGGTGAGTCCTAACTATGGCTACACCTTC. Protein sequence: CASRAGVSPNYGYTF.

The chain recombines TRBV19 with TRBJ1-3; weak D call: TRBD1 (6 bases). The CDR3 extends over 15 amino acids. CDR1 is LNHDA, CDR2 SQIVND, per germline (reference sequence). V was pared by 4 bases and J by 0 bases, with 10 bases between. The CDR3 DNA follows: TGTGCCAGTAGTAGGGACATAGCCTCTGGAAACACCATATATTTT. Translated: CASSRDIASGNTIYF.

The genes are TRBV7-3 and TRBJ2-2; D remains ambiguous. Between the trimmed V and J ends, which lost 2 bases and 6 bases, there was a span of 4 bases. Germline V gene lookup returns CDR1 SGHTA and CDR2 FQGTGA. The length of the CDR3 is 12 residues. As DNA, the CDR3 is TGTGCCAGCAGCTTATTATCCGGGGAGCTGTTTTTT. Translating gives CASSLLSGELFF.

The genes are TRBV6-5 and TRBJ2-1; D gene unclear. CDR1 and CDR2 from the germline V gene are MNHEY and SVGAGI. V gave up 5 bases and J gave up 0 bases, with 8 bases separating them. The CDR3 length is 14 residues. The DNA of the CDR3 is TGTGCCAGCAGTCCATCGAGCTCCTACAATGAGCAGTTCTTC. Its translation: CASSPSSSYNEQFF.

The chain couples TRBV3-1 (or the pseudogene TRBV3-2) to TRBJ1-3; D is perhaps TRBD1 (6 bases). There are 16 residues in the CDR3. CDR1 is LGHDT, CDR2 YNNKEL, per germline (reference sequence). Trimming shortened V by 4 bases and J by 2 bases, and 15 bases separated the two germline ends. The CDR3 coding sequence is TGTGCCAGCAGCCTAACTAACGCAGGGGCTGGAAACACCATATATTTT. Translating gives CASSLTNAGAGNTIYF.

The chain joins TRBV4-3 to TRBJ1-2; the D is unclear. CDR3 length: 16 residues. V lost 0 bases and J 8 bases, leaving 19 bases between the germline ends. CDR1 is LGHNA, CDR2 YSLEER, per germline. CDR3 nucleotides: TGCGCCAGCAGCCAAGATGTGTTGGAGGGTATACGGGGCTACACCTTC. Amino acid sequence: CASSQDVLEGIRGYTF.

The CDR3 sequence is CASRKGQGKTSGSPHGELFF. The CDR3 DNA reads TGTGCCAGCAGGAAGGGACAGGGGAAGACTAGCGGGAGTCCCCACGGGGAGCTGTTTTTT. The chain links TRBV2 to TRBJ2-2; 12 positions match TRBD2. The V gene end was trimmed by 6 bases and the J gene end by 7 bases; junction bases not matched to a gene: 21. Germline CDR1 and CDR2: SNHLY and FYNNEI. This CDR3 is 20 amino acids long.

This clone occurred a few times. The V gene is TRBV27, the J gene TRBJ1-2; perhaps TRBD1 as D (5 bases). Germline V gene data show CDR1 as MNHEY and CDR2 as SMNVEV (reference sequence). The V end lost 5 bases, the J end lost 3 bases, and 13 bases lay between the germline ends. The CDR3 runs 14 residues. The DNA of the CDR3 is TGTGCCAGCAGTCCTGGGGCGCCCTACTATGGCTACACCTTC. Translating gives CASSPGAPYYGYTF.

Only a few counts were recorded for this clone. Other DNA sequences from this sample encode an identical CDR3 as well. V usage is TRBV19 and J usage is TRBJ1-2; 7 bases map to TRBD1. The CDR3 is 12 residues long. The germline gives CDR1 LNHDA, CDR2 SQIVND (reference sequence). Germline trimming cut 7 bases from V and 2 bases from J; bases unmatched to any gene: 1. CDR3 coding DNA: TGTGCCAGTAAACAGGGGAACTATGGCTACACCTTC. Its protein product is CASKQGNYGYTF.

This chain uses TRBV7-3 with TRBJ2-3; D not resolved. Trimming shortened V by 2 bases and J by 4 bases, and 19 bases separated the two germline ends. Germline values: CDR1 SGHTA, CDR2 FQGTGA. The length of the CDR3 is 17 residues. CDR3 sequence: CASSLYQVWFRPDTQYF. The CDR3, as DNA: TGTGCCAGCAGCTTATATCAGGTATGGTTCCGCCCAGATACGCAGTATTTT.

This chain's CDR3 is CASSQVRAGEMETQYF. In DNA, the CDR3 is TGCGCCAGCAGCCAAGTACGAGCGGGAGAGATGGAGACCCAGTACTTC. The chain couples TRBV4-3 to TRBJ2-5; 8 bases match TRBD2. CDR1 and CDR2 from the germline V gene are LGHNA and YSLEER. This CDR3 is 16 amino acids long. With V trimmed by 1 base and J by 5 bases, 9 bases remained unmatched.

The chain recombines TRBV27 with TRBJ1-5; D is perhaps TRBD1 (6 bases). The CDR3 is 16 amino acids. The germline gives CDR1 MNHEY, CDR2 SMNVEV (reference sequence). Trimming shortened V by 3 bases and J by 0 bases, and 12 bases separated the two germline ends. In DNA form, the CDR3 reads TGTGCCAGCAGTTTCTTAGGGGGATATAGCAATCAGCCCCAGCATTTT. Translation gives CASSFLGGYSNQPQHF.

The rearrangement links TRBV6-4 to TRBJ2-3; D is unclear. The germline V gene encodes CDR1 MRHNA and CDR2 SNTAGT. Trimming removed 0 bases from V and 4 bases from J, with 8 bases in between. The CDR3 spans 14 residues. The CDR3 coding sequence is TGTGCCAGCAGTGACTCTGAGGTGTCAGATACGCAGTATTTT. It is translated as CASSDSEVSDTQYF.

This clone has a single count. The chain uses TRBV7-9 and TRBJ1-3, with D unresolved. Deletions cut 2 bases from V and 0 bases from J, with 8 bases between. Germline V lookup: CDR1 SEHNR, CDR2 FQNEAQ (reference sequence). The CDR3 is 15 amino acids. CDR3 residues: CASSLNLFSGNTIYF. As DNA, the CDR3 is TGTGCCAGCAGCTTAAATCTCTTCTCTGGAAACACCATATATTTT.

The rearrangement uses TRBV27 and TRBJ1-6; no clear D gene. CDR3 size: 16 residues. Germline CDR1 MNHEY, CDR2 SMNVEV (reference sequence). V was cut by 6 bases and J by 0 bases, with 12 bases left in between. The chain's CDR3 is CASSPQASSYNSPLHF. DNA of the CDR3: TGTGCCAGCAGCCCCCAGGCGAGCTCCTATAATTCACCCCTCCACTTT.

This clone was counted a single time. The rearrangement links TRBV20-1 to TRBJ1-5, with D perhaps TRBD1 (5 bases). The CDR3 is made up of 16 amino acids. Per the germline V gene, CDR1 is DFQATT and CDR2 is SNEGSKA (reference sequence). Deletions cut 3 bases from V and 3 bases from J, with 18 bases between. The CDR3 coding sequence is TGCAGTGCTAGTCAGCGTCGAGCAGGGAACAATCAGCCCCAGCATTTT. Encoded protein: CSASQRRAGNNQPQHF.

The CDR3 is CASSLGTSPYEQYF. The CDR3 coding sequence is TGTGCCAGCAGCTTGGGGACTAGCCCCTACGAGCAGTACTTC. The chain links TRBV5-4 to TRBJ2-7; 8 positions agree with TRBD2. V was clipped by 0 bases and J by 2 bases; unmatched bases: 1. Germline CDR1 reads SGHNT; CDR2 reads YYREEE (reference sequence). CDR3 length: 14 residues.

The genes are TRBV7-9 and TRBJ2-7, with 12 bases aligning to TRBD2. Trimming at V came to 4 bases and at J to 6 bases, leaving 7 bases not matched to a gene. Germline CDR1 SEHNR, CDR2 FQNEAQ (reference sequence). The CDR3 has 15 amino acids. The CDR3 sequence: CASSSPTSGRLEQYF. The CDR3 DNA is TGTGCCAGCAGCTCGCCGACTAGCGGGAGACTCGAGCAGTACTTC.

The CDR3 DNA reads TGTGCCAGCTCATTTCTTGCAGGGGACACTGAAGCTTTCTTT. Amino acids: CASSFLAGDTEAFF. This chain joins TRBV3-1 (or the pseudogene TRBV3-2) and TRBJ1-1, with D perhaps TRBD1 (6 bases). Trimming took off 8 bases at V and 3 bases at J, with 16 bases between the two ends. From germline, CDR1 is LGHDT and CDR2 YNNKEL (reference sequence). The CDR3 runs to 14 residues.

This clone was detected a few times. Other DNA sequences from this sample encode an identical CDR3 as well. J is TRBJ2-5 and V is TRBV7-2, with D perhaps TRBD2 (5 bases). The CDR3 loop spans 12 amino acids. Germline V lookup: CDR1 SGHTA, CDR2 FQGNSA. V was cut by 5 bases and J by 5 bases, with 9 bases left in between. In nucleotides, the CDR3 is TGTGCCAGCAGCCGCCCGGGGGAGACCCAGTACTTC. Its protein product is CASSRPGETQYF. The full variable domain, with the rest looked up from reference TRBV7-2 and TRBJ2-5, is GAGVSQSPSNKVTEKGKDVELRCDPISGHTALYWYRQSLGQGLEFLIYFQGNSAPDKSGLPSDRFSAERTGGSVSTLTIQRTQQEDSAVYLCASSRPGETQYFGPGTRLLVL.

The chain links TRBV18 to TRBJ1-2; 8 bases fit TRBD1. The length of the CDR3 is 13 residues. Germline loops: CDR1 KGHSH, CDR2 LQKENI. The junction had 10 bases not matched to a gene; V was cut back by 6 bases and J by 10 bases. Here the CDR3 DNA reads TGTGCCAGCTCGGGGGGGGACAGGCTCCTCTACACCTTC. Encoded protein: CASSGGDRLLYTF. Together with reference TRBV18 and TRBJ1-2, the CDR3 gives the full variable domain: NAGVMQNPRHLVRRRGQEARLRCSPMKGHSHVYWYRQLPEEGLKFMVYLQKENIIDESGMPKERFSAEFPKEGPSILRIQQVVRGDSAAYFCASSGGDRLLYTFGSGTRLTVV.

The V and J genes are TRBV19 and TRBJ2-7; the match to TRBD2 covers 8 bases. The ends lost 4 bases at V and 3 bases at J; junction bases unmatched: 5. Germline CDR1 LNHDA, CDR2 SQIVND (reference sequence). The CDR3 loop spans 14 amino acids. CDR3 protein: CASSNQRGNYEQYF. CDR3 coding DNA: TGTGCCAGTAGTAACCAGCGGGGGAACTACGAGCAGTACTTC.

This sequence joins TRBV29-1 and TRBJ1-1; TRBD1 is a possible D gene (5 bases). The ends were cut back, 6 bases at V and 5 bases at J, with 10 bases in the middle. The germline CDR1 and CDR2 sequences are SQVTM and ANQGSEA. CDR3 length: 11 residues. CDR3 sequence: CSVREETEAFF. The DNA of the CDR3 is TGCAGCGTCAGGGAAGAAACTGAAGCTTTCTTT.

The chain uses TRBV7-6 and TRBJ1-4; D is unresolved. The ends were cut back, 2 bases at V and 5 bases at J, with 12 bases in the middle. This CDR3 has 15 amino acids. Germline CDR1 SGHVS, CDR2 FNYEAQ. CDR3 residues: CASSLLRTLNEKLFF. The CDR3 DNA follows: TGTGCCAGCAGCTTATTGAGAACCCTCAATGAAAAACTGTTTTTT.

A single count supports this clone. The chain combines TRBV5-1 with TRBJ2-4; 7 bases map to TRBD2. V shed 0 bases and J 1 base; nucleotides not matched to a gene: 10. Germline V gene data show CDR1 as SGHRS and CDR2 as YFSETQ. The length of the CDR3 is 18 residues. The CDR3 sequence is CASSLETGGGGAKNIQYF. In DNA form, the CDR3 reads TGCGCCAGCAGCTTGGAAACTGGCGGGGGTGGGGCCAAAAACATTCAGTACTTC.

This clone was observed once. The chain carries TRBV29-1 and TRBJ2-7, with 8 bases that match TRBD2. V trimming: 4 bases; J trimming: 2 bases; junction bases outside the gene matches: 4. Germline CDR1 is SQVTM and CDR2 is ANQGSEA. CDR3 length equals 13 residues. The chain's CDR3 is CSVGISGAYEQYF. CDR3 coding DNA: TGCAGCGTTGGGATTAGCGGGGCCTACGAGCAGTACTTC.

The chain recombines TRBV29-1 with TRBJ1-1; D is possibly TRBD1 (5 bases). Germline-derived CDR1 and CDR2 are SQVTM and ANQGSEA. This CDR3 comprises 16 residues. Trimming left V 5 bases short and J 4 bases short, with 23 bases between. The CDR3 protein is CSVSGWGGSRGTEAFF. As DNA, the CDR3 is TGCAGCGTTAGTGGATGGGGGGGAAGTAGGGGCACTGAAGCTTTCTTT.

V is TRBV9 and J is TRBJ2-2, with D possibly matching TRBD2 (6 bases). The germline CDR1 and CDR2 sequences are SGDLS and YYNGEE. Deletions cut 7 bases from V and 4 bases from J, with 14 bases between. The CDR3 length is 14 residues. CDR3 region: CASSPTGSTGELFF. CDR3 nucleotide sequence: TGTGCCAGCTCCCCCACCGGGAGCACCGGGGAGCTGTTTTTT.

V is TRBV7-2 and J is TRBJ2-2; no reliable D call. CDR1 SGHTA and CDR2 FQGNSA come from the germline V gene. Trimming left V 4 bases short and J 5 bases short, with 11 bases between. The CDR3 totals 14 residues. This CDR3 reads CASSSNYLTGELFF. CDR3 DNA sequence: TGTGCCAGCAGCTCTAACTATCTTACCGGGGAGCTGTTTTTT.

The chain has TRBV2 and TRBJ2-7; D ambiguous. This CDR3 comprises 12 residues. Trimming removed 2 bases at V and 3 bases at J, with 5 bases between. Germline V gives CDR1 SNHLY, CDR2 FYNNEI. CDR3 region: CASSEHFYEQYF. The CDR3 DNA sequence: TGTGCCAGCAGTGAACATTTCTACGAGCAGTACTTC.

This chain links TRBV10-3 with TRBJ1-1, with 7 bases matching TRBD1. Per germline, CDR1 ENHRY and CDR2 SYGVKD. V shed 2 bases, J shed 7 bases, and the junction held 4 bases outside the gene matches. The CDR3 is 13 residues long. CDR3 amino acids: CAISERAGGEAFF. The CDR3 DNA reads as TGTGCCATCAGTGAGAGGGCAGGGGGTGAAGCTTTCTTT.

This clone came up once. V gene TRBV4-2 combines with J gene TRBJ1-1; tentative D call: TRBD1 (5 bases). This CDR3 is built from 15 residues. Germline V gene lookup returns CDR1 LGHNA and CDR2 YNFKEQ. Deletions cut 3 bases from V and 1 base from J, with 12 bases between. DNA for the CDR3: TGTGCCAGCAGCCAGCAATCTACAGGGAACACTGAAGCTTTCTTT. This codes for CASSQQSTGNTEAFF.